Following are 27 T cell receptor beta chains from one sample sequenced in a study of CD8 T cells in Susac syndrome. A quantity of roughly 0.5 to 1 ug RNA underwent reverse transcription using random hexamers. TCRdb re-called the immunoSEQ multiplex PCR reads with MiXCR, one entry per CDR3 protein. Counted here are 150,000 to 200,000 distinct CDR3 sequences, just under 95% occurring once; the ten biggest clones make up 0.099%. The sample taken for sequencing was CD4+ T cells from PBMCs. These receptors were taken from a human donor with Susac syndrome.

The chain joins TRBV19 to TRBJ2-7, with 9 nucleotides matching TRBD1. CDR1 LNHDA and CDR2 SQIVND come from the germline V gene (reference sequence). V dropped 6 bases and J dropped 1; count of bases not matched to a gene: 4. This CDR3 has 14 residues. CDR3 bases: TGTGCCAGTAGCCGGGACAGGGATTCCTACGAGCAGTACTTC. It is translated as CASSRDRDSYEQYF.

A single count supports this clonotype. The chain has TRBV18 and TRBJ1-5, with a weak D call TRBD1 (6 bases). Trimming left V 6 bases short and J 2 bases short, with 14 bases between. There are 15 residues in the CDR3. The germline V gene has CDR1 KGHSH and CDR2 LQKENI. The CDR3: CASSTFEGGNQPQHF. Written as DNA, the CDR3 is TGTGCCAGCTCTACGTTTGAGGGGGGCAATCAGCCCCAGCATTTT.

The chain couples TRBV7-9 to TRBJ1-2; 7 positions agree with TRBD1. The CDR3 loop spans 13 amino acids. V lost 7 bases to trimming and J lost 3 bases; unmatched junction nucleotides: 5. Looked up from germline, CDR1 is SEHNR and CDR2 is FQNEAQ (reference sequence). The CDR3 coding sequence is TGTGCCAGCACCGACAGGGCCGACTATGGCTACACCTTC. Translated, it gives CASTDRADYGYTF.

The CDR3 reads CASSDRPYGYTF. Written as DNA, the CDR3 is TGTGCCAGCAGTGACAGACCTTATGGCTACACCTTC. The chain recombines TRBV2 with TRBJ1-2; D is unresolved. This CDR3 region has 12 residues. With 3 bases removed from V and 5 bases from J, the gap between germline ends came to 7 bases. Germline lookup yields CDR1 SNHLY and CDR2 FYNNEI.

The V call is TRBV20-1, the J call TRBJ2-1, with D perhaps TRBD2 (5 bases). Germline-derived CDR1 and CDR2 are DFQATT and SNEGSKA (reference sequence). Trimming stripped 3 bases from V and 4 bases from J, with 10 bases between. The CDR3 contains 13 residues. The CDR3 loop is CSASAGPYNEQFF. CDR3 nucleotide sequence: TGCAGTGCTAGCGCGGGCCCGTACAATGAGCAGTTCTTC.

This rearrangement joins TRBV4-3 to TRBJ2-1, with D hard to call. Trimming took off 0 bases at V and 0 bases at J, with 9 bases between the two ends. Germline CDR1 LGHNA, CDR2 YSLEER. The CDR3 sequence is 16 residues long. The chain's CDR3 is CASSQEKFLSYNEQFF. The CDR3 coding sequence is TGCGCCAGCAGCCAAGAGAAGTTCCTCTCCTACAATGAGCAGTTCTTC.

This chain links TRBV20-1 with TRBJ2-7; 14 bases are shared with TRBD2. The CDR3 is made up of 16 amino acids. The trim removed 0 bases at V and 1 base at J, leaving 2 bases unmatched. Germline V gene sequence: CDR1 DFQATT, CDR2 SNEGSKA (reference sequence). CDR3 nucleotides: TGCAGTGCTAGAGACGGACTAGCGGGAGGTTCCTACGAGCAGTACTTC. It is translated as CSARDGLAGGSYEQYF.

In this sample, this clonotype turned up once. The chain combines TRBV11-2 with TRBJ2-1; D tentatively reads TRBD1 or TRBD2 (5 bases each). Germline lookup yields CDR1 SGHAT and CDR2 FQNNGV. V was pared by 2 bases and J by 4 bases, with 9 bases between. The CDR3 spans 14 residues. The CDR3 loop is CASSLLGEYNEQFF. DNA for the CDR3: TGTGCCAGCAGCTTACTGGGGGAATACAATGAGCAGTTCTTC.

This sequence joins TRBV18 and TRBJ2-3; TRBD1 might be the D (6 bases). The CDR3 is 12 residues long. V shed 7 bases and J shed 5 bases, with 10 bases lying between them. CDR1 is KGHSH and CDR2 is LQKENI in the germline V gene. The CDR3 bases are TGTGCCAGCTTGAAGGGGGAAGATACGCAGTATTTT. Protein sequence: CASLKGEDTQYF.

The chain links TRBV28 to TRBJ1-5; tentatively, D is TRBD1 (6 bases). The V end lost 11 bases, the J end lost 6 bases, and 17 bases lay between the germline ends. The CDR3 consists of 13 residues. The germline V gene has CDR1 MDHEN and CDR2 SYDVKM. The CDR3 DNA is TGTGCCGCCGGGGGCAGCGAGGCTCAGCCCCAGCATTTT. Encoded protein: CAAGGSEAQPQHF.

CDR3 DNA sequence: TGTGCCAGCAGCCCGAAGAACACTGAAGCTTTCTTT. Protein sequence: CASSPKNTEAFF. V and J are TRBV5-6 and TRBJ1-1, with D unclear. Trimming cost V 4 bases and J 1 base, with 5 bases left between them. The germline V gene has CDR1 SGHDT and CDR2 YYEEEE. The CDR3 sequence is 12 residues long.

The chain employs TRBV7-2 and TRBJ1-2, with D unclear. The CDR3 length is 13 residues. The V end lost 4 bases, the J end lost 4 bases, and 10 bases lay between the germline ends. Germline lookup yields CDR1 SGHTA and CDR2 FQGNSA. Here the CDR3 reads CASSSMPLYGYTF. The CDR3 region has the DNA TGTGCCAGCAGCTCAATGCCCCTCTATGGCTACACCTTC.

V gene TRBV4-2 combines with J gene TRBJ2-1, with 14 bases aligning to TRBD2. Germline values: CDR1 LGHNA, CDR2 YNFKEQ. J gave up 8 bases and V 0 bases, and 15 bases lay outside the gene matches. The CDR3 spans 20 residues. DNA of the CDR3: TGTGCCAGCAGCCAAGATGGTTTTGCGGGGGGACTAGCGGGAGCCGATGAGCAGTTCTTC. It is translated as CASSQDGFAGGLAGADEQFF.

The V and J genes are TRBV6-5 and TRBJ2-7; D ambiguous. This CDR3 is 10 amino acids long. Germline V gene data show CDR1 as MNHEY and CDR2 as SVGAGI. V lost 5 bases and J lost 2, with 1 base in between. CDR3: CASSPYEQYF. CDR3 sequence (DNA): TGTGCCAGCAGTCCCTACGAGCAGTACTTC.

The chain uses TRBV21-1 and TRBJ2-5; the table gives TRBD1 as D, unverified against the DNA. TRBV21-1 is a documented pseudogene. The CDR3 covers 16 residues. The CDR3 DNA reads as TGTGCCAGCAGCCCCCCGGCGACAGGGGCAAGAGAGACCCAGTACTTC. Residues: CASSPPATGARETQYF.

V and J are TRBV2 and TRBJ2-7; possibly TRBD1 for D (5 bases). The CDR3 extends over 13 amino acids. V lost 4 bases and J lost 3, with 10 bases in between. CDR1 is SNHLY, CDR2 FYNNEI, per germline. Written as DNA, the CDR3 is TGTGCCAGCAGTGGGGGCCGAATCTACGAGCAGTACTTC. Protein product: CASSGGRIYEQYF.

For the CDR3, the DNA is TGTGCCAGCAGCCAAGTGCCGGGGAACTATGGCTACACCTTC. Amino acid sequence: CASSQVPGNYGYTF. The V and J genes are TRBV7-2 and TRBJ1-2; D uncertain. This CDR3 contains 14 residues. Germline V gene data show CDR1 as SGHTA and CDR2 as FQGNSA. Trimming took off 5 bases at V and 2 bases at J, with 12 bases between the two ends.

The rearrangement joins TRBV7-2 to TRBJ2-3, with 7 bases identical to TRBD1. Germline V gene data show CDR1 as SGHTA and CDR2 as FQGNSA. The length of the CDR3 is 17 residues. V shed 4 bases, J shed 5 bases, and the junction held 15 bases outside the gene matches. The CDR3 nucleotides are TGTGCCAGCAGCTACTACACCGGGACAGTCGCGGGAGATACGCAGTATTTT. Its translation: CASSYYTGTVAGDTQYF.

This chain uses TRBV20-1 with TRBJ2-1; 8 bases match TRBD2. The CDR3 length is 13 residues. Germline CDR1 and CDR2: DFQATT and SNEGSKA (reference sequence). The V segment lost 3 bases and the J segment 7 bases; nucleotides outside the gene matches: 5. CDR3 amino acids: CSASPGGPNEQFF. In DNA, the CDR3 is TGCAGTGCTAGCCCGGGGGGGCCGAATGAGCAGTTCTTC.

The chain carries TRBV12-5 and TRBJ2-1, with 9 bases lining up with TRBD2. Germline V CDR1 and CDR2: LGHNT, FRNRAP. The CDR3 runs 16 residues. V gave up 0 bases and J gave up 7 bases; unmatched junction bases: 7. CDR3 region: CASGLVLGLAPNEQFF. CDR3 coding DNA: TGTGCTAGTGGTTTGGTACTGGGACTAGCCCCTAATGAGCAGTTCTTC.

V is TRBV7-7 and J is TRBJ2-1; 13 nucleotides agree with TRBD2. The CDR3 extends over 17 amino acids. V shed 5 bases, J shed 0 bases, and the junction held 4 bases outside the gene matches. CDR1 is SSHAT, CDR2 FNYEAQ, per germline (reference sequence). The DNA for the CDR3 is TGTGCCAGCAGCCCAGGACTAGCGGGAGCCTCCTACAATGAGCAGTTCTTC. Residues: CASSPGLAGASYNEQFF.

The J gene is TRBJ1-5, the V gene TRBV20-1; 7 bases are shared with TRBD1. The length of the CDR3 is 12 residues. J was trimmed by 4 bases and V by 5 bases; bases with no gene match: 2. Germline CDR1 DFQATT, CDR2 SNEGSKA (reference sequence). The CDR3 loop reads CSAGDRNQPQHF. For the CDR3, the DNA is TGCAGTGCTGGGGACAGAAATCAGCCCCAGCATTTT.

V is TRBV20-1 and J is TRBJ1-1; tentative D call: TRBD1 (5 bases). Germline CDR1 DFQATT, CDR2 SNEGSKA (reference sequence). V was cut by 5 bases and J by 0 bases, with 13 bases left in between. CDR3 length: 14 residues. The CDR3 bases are TGCAGTGCTTTGCGGGGGAACTTGAACACTGAAGCTTTCTTT. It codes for CSALRGNLNTEAFF.

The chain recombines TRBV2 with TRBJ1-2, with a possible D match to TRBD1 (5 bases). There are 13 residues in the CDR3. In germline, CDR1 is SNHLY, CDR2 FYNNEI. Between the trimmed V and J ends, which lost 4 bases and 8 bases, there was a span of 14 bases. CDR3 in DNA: TGTGCCAGCAGTGGCACAGGTCTGGGAGGCTACACCTTC. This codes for CASSGTGLGGYTF. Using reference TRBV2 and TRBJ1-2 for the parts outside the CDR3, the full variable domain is EPEVTQTPSHQVTQMGQEVILRCVPISNHLYFYWYRQILGQKVEFLVSFYNNEISEKSEIFDDQFSVERPDGSNFTLKIRSTKLEDSAMYFCASSGTGLGGYTFGSGTRLTVV.

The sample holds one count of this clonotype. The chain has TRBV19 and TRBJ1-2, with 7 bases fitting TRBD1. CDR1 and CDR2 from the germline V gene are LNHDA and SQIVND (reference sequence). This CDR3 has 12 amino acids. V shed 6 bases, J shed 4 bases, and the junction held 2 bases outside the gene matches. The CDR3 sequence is CASRDRTYGYTF. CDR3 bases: TGTGCCAGTAGGGACAGGACCTATGGCTACACCTTC. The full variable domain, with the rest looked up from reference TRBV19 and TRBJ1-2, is DGGITQSPKYLFRKEGQNVTLSCEQNLNHDAMYWYRQDPGQGLRLIYYSQIVNDFQKGDIAEGYSVSREKKESFPLTVTSAQKNPTAFYLCASRDRTYGYTFGSGTRLTVV.

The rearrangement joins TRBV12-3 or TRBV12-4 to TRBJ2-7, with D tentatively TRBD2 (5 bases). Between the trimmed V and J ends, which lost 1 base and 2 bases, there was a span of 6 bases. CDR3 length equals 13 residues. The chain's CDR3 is CASSLGEPYEQYF. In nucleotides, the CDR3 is TGTGCCAGCAGTTTAGGGGAGCCCTACGAGCAGTACTTC.

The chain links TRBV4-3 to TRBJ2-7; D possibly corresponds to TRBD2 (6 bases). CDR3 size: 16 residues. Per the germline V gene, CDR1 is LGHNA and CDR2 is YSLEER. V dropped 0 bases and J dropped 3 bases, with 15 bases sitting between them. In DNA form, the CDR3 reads TGCGCCAGCAGCCAAGATGTAGCGGTAGGGGACTACGAGCAGTACTTC. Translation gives CASSQDVAVGDYEQYF.